Below, 20 T cell receptor beta chains from the same sample are listed, as sequenced in a study of OX40 agonist ivuxolimab in advanced cancers. Profiled with immunoSEQ multiplex PCR; TCRdb holds only in-frame clones, not every one. In the table there are 55,000 to 70,000 clones, roughly four fifths of which are singletons. The sample was CD4+ or CD8+ T cells sorted from blood, taken in a trial of the OX40 agonist ivuxolimab. These receptors came from an adult with an advanced solid tumor such as melanoma, head and neck, liver or kidney cancer.

The chain is built from TRBV7-2 and TRBJ2-4; D unresolved. The CDR3 consists of 12 residues. The germline V gene has CDR1 SGHTA and CDR2 FQGNSA. V was clipped by 2 bases and J by 5 bases, with 4 bases between them. This chain's CDR3 is CASSLPQNIQYF. CDR3 DNA sequence: TGTGCCAGCAGCTTACCCCAAAACATTCAGTACTTC.

This clone was counted only a few times. The chain has TRBV18 and TRBJ1-2; 7 nucleotides line up with TRBD1. V lost 3 bases, J lost 4 bases, and 5 bases stayed unmatched. Per germline, CDR1 KGHSH and CDR2 LQKENI. This CDR3 has 14 residues. This CDR3 is CASSPGQVLYGYTF. The CDR3, as DNA: TGTGCCAGCTCACCCGGACAGGTTCTCTATGGCTACACCTTC.

The chain joins TRBV29-1 to TRBJ2-3; no clear D gene. CDR1 and CDR2 from the germline V gene are SQVTM and ANQGSEA. Between the trimmed V and J ends, which lost 1 base and 1 base, there was a span of 9 bases. This CDR3 has 14 amino acids. CDR3 region: CSVEGWAGTDTQYF. CDR3 coding DNA: TGCAGCGTTGAAGGGTGGGCGGGCACAGATACGCAGTATTTT.

The table lists this clone with a few counts. The rearrangement links TRBV6-5 to TRBJ1-6; TRBD1 might be the D (5 bases). The length of the CDR3 is 12 residues. With 6 bases removed from V and 8 bases from J, the gap between germline ends came to 8 bases. Germline V gene data show CDR1 as MNHEY and CDR2 as SVGAGI. This CDR3 is CASRAGYSPLHF. The CDR3 DNA reads TGTGCCAGCAGGGCAGGGTATTCACCCCTCCACTTT.

The rearrangement links TRBV18 to TRBJ1-2; possibly TRBD1 for D (5 bases). V was trimmed by 6 bases and J by 1 base, leaving 12 bases between them. The V gene's germline CDR1 is KGHSH and CDR2 LQKENI. This CDR3 is built from 14 residues. This chain's CDR3 is CASSLGGVNYGYTF. The DNA of the CDR3 is TGTGCCAGCTCCCTTGGGGGTGTTAACTATGGCTACACCTTC. Variable domain in full (rest from reference TRBV18 and TRBJ1-2): NAGVMQNPRHLVRRRGQEARLRCSPMKGHSHVYWYRQLPEEGLKFMVYLQKENIIDESGMPKERFSAEFPKEGPSILRIQQVVRGDSAAYFCASSLGGVNYGYTFGSGTRLTVV.

The V gene is TRBV27, the J gene TRBJ1-4; D not certain. CDR3 length: 14 residues. CDR1 and CDR2 (germline): MNHEY, SMNVEV (reference sequence). Trimming shortened V by 4 bases and J by 7 bases, and 13 bases separated the two germline ends. This chain's CDR3 is CASSSRARAEKLFF. The CDR3 DNA sequence: TGTGCCAGCAGTTCCCGGGCAAGAGCTGAAAAACTGTTTTTT. The variable domain in full, with the rest retrieved from reference TRBV27 and TRBJ1-4, is EAQVTQNPRYLITVTGKKLTVTCSQNMNHEYMSWYRQDPGLGLRQIYYSMNVEVTDKGDVPEGYKVSRKEKRNFPLILESPSPNQTSLYFCASSSRARAEKLFFGSGTQLSVL.

The V and J genes are TRBV7-2 and TRBJ2-7; D may be TRBD1 or TRBD2 (5 bases each). Per germline, CDR1 SGHTA and CDR2 FQGNSA. The CDR3 contains 12 residues. The V gene lost 3 bases and the J gene lost 2 bases, with 5 bases spanning the gap. The CDR3 region is CASSLGAYEQYF. In DNA form, the CDR3 reads TGTGCCAGCAGCTTGGGGGCCTACGAGCAGTACTTC.

The chain combines TRBV6-1 with TRBJ2-3; D tentatively reads TRBD1 or TRBD2 (6 bases each). Germline CDR1 reads MNHNS; CDR2 reads SASEGT. The CDR3 is 14 residues long. V was trimmed by 6 bases and J by 4 bases, leaving 14 bases between them. CDR3 nucleotides: TGTGCCAGCAGCCTACTAGCAGGGGCAGATACGCAGTATTTT. This gives the protein CASSLLAGADTQYF.

The J gene is TRBJ1-2, the V gene TRBV2, with TRBD1 matching 7 bases. CDR3 length: 15 amino acids. Germline V gene lookup returns CDR1 SNHLY and CDR2 FYNNEI. J gave up 5 bases and V 6 bases, and 12 bases lay outside the gene matches. CDR3 protein: CASSISWEGAYGYTF. For the CDR3, the DNA is TGTGCCAGCAGCATTTCCTGGGAGGGGGCATATGGCTACACCTTC.

The chain has TRBV30 and TRBJ1-2, with D uncertain. Trimming pared 1 base from V and 7 bases from J, leaving 19 bases between. The germline CDR1 and CDR2 sequences are GTSNPN and SVGIG (reference sequence). The CDR3 consists of 15 residues. The CDR3 coding sequence is TGTGCCTGGAGTGGTAGGGTCAGGTTTGGGAGTGGCTACACCTTC. Its protein product is CAWSGRVRFGSGYTF.

The rearrangement uses TRBV2 and TRBJ2-1; 7 bases fit TRBD2. The CDR3 has 16 residues. V shed 4 bases, J shed 0 bases, and the junction held 6 bases outside the gene matches. Per germline, CDR1 SNHLY and CDR2 FYNNEI. The CDR3 loop is CASSGFRGVSYNEQFF. In DNA form, the CDR3 reads TGTGCCAGCAGTGGGTTTCGGGGGGTCTCCTACAATGAGCAGTTCTTC.

The chain has TRBV1 and TRBJ2-7; TRBD2, as called in the table, went unchecked against the DNA. TRBV1 is described as a pseudogene. The CDR3 spans 16 residues. This chain's CDR3 is CTSSPERTPSSYEQYF. CDR3 DNA: TGCACCAGCAGCCCCGAGAGAACCCCGAGCTCCTACGAGCAGTACTTC.

V usage is TRBV6-6 and J usage is TRBJ1-1; 7 positions agree with TRBD1. Germline V gene sequence: CDR1 MNHNY, CDR2 SVGAGI (reference sequence). The CDR3 totals 15 residues. V lost 0 bases, J lost 3 bases, and 4 bases stayed unmatched. CDR3 nucleotide sequence: TGTGCCAGCAGTTACTCGATTACAGGGGACACTGAAGCTTTCTTT. As protein: CASSYSITGDTEAFF.

This rearrangement joins TRBV11-3 to TRBJ2-2; 8 bases are shared with TRBD1. Losses at the gene ends were 8 bases for V and 4 bases for J; bases not matched to a gene: 6. CDR1 is SGHNT, CDR2 YENEEA, per germline. CDR3 length: 14 amino acids. The CDR3 region has the DNA TGTGCCAGCTTGTGGGGACAGGTCACCGGGGAGCTGTTTTTT. This translates into CASLWGQVTGELFF.

The chain employs TRBV10-3 and TRBJ2-7, with a weak D call TRBD2 (7 bases). This CDR3 comprises 14 residues. V dropped 8 bases and J dropped 7 bases, with 21 bases sitting between them. Per the germline V gene, CDR1 is ENHRY and CDR2 is SYGVKD. The CDR3 DNA follows: TGTGCCATCTACGGCGGGGGCCCCCGGAGAGAGCAGTACTTC. Protein product: CAIYGGGPRREQYF.

The sample holds one count of this clone. This chain joins TRBV9 and TRBJ1-4; 10 positions match TRBD1. Germline CDR1 reads SGDLS; CDR2 reads YYNGEE. CDR3 size: 14 residues. V was clipped by 4 bases and J by 8 bases; unmatched bases: 5. The CDR3 protein is CASSSGTGDEKLFF. CDR3 sequence (DNA): TGTGCCAGCAGCTCCGGGACAGGGGACGAAAAACTGTTTTTT.

The chain carries TRBV6-5 and TRBJ2-1; a weak D match, TRBD2 (7 bases). The CDR3 is made up of 15 amino acids. V lost 5 bases and J lost 6, with 17 bases in between. CDR1 MNHEY and CDR2 SVGAGI come from the germline V gene. The CDR3 sequence: CASSPLGGVGNEQFF. As DNA, the CDR3 is TGTGCCAGCAGTCCGTTAGGGGGGGTTGGCAATGAGCAGTTCTTC.

The V call is TRBV13, the J call TRBJ1-2; 11 bases match TRBD1. Trimming removed 5 bases from V and 2 bases from J; junction bases left unmatched: 4. Germline CDR1 reads PRHDT; CDR2 reads FYEKMQ (reference sequence). This CDR3 contains 15 residues. The CDR3 DNA reads as TGTGCCAGCAGCCCGGGACAGGGGGGAAACTATGGCTACACCTTC. This translates into CASSPGQGGNYGYTF.

The chain recombines TRBV7-2 with TRBJ2-7; the match to TRBD1 covers 8 bases. CDR1 and CDR2 (germline): SGHTA, FQGNSA. CDR3 length equals 13 residues. Trimming cost V 6 bases and J 5 bases; bases outside gene matches: 6. For the CDR3, the DNA is TGTGCCAGCAGGAGACAGGGGTCCCACGAGCAGTACTTC. It yields the protein CASRRQGSHEQYF.

This chain connects TRBV28 to TRBJ2-5, with D possibly TRBD2 on 6 matching bases. V lost 4 bases, J lost 5 bases, and 14 bases lay in between. CDR3 length: 14 amino acids. Per the germline V gene, CDR1 is MDHEN and CDR2 is SYDVKM. CDR3 protein: CASSSPSGRETQYF. CDR3 nucleotides: TGTGCCAGCAGTTCTCCATCAGGGAGGGAGACCCAGTACTTC. The full variable domain, rest sourced from reference TRBV28 and TRBJ2-5, is DVKVTQSSRYLVKRTGEKVFLECVQDMDHENMFWYRQDPGLGLRLIYFSYDVKMKEKGDIPEGYSVSREKKERFSLILESASTNQTSMYLCASSSPSGRETQYFGPGTRLLVL.